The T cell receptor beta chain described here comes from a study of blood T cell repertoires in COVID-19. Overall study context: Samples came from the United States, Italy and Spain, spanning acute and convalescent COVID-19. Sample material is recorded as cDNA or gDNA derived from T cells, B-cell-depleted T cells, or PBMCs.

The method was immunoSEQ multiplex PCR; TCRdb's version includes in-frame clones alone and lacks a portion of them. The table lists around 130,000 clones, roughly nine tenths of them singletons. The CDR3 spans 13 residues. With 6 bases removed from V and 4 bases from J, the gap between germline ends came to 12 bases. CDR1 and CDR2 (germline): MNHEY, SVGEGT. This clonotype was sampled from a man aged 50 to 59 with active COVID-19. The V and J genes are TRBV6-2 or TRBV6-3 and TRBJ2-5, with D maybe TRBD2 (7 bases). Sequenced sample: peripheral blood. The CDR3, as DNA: TGTGCCAGCAGCCCCGGGGGGCTAGAGACCCAGTACTTC. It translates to CASSPGGLETQYF.